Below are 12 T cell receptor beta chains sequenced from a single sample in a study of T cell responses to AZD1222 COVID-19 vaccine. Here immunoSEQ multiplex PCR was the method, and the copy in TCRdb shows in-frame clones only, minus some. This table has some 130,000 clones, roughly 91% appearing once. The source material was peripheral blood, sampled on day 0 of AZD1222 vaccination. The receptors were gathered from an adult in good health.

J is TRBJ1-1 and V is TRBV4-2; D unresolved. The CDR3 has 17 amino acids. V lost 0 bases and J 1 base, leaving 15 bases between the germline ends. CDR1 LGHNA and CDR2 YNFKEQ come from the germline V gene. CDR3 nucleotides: TGTGCCAGCAGCCAAGACCCCCAACGAACAACGAACACTGAAGCTTTCTTT. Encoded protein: CASSQDPQRTTNTEAFF.

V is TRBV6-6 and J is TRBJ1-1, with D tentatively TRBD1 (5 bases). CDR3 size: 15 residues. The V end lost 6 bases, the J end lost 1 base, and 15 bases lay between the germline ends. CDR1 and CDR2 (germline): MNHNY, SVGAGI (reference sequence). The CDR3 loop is CASRSSTAANTEAFF. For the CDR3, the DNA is TGTGCCAGCAGATCCTCGACAGCTGCGAACACTGAAGCTTTCTTT.

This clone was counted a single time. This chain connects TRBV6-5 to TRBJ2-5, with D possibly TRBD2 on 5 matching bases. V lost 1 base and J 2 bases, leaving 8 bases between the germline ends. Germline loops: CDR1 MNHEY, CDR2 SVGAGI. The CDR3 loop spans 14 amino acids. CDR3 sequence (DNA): TGTGCCAGCAGTTACTTGGGAGTTCAAGAGACCCAGTACTTC. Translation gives CASSYLGVQETQYF.

The CDR3 loop is CASSIGVFDGYTF. In DNA form, the CDR3 reads TGTGCCAGTAGTATAGGGGTATTTGATGGCTACACCTTC. The chain uses TRBV19 and TRBJ1-2; unclear D gene. Looked up from germline, CDR1 is LNHDA and CDR2 is SQIVND (reference sequence). V was pared by 1 base and J by 6 bases, with 9 bases between. The CDR3 spans 13 residues.

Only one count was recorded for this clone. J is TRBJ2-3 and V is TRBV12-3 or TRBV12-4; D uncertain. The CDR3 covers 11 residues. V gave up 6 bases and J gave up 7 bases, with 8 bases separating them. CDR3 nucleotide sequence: TGTGCCAGCAGATACTTGTATACGCAGTATTTT. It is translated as CASRYLYTQYF.

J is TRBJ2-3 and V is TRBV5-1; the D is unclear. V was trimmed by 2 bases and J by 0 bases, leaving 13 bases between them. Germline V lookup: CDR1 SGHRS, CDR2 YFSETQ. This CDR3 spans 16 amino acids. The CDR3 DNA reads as TGCGCCAGCAGCTTTCGAGAACCTCTTAGCACAGATACGCAGTATTTT. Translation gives CASSFREPLSTDTQYF.

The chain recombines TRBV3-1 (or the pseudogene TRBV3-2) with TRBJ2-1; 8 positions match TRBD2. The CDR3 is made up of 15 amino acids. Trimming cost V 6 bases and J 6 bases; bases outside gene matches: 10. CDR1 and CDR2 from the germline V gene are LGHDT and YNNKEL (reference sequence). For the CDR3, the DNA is TGTGCCAGCAGTCCACCGGGACTAGTGGGCAATGAGCAGTTCTTC. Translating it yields CASSPPGLVGNEQFF.

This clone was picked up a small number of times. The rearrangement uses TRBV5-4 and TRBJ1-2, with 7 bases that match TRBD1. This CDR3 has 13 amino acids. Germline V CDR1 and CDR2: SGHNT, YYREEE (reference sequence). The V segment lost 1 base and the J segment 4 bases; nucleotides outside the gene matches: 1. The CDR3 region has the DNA TGTGCCAGCAGCTTGAGGGACAGCTATGGCTACACCTTC. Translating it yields CASSLRDSYGYTF.

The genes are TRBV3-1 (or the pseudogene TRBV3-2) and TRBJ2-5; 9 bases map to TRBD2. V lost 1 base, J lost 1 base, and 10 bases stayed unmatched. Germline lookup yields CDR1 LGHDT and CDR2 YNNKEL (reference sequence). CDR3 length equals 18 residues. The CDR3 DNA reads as TGTGCCAGCAGCCAAGGGTTCGTCTTGCGGGAGGGCCAAGAGACCCAGTACTTC. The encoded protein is CASSQGFVLREGQETQYF.

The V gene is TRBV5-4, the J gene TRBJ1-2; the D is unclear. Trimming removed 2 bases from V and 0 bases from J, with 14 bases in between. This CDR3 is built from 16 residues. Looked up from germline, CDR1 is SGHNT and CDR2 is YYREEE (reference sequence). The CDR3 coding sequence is TGTGCCAGCAGCTTACCAGGCGGGGTTCCTAACTATGGCTACACCTTC. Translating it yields CASSLPGGVPNYGYTF.

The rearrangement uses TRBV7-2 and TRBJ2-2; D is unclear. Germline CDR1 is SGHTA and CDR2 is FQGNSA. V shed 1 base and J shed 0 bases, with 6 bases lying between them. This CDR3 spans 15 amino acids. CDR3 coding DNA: TGTGCCAGCAGCTTAGAAGGGACGAACACCGGGGAGCTGTTTTTT. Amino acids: CASSLEGTNTGELFF.

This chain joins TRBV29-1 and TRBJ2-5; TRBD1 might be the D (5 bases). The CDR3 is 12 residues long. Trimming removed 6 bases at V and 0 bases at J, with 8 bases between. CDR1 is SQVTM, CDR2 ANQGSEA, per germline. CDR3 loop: CSVSDNQETQYF. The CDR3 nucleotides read TGCAGCGTCTCGGACAACCAAGAGACCCAGTACTTC.